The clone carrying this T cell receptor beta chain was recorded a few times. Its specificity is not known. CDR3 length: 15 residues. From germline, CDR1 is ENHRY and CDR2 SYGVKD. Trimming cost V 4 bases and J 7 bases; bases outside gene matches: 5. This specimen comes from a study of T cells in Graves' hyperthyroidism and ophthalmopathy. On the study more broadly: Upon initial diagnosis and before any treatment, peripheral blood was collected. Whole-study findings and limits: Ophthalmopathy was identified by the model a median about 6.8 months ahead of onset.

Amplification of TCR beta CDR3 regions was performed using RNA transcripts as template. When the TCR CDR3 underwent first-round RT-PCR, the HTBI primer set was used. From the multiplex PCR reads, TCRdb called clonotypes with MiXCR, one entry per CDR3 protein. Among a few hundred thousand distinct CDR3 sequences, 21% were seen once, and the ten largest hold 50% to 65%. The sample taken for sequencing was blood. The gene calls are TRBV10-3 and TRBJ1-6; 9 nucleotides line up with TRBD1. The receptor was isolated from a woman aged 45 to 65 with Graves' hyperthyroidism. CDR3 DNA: TGTGCCATCAGTGCCTCCGGGACAGGGAATTCACCCCTCCACTTT. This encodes CAISASGTGNSPLHF.